This paragraph reports one T cell receptor beta chain. HIV-negative, healthy adults without recent acute infections or vaccinations were the donors. Within Nashville, Tennessee resided all donors, each a Caucasian adult. Both subsets, CD45RA+ naive and CD45RA-negative memory, were split from the CD4+ cells. This specimen comes from a study of shared clonotypes between healthy human individuals. Germline V gives CDR1 MNHEY, CDR2 SMNVEV (reference sequence). The CDR3 spans 16 residues. The trim removed 5 bases at V and 5 bases at J, leaving 6 bases unmatched. Each cell subset's genomic DNA was divided evenly among several immunoSEQ plates. Here immunoSEQ multiplex PCR was the method, and the copy in TCRdb shows in-frame clones only, minus some. Of around 2.3 million clones listed, 95% are singletons.

The TCR sequence derives from a man aged 18 to 29 in good health. V and J are TRBV27 and TRBJ1-6; 10 bases map to TRBD1. The sequencing sample was made of naive CD4+ T cells sorted from blood. Sample subset: CD45RA+ positively selected. This CDR3 is CASSPRTGGNNSPLHF. In DNA, the CDR3 is TGTGCCAGCAGTCCCAGGACAGGGGGAAATAATTCACCCCTCCACTTT.